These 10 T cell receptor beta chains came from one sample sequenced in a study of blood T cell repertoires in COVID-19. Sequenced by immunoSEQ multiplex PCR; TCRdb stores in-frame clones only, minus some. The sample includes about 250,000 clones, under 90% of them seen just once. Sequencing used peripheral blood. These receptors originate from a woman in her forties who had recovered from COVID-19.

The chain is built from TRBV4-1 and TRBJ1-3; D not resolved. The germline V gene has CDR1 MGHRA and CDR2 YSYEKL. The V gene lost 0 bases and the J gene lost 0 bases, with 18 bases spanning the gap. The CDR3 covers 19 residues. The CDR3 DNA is TGCGCCAGCAGCCAAGACTCCGTATTAGCCTTCAGCTCTGGAAACACCATATATTTT. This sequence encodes CASSQDSVLAFSSGNTIYF.

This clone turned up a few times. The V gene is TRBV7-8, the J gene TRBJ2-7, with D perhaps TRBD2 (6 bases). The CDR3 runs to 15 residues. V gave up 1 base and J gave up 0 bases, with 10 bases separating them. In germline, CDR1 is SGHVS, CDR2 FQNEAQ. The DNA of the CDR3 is TGTGCCAGCAGCTTAGTGGAGGGGAACTCCTACGAGCAGTACTTC. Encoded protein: CASSLVEGNSYEQYF.

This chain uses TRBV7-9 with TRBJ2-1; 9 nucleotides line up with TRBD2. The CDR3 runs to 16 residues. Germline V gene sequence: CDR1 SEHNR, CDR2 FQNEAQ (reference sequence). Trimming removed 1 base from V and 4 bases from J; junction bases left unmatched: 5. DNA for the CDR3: TGTGCCAGCAGCTTAGTGGCTAGCGGGACTTACAATGAGCAGTTCTTC. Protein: CASSLVASGTYNEQFF.

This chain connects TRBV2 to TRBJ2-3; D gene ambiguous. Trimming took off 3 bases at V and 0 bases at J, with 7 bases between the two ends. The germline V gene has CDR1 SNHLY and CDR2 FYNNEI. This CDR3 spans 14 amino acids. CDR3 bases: TGTGCCAGCAGTGAGCGAATGAGCACAGATACGCAGTATTTT. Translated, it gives CASSERMSTDTQYF.

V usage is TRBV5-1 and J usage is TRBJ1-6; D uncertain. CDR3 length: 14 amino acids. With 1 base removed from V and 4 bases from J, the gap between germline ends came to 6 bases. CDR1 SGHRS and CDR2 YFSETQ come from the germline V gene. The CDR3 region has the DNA TGCGCCAGCAGCTTGCAACAGTATAATTCACCCCTCCACTTT. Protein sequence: CASSLQQYNSPLHF.

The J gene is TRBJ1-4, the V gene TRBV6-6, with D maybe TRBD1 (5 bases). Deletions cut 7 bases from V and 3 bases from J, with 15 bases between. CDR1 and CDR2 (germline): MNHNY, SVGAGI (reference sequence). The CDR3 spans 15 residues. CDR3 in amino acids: CASTQGGGSNEKLFF. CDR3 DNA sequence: TGTGCCAGCACTCAGGGCGGTGGATCTAATGAAAAACTGTTTTTT.

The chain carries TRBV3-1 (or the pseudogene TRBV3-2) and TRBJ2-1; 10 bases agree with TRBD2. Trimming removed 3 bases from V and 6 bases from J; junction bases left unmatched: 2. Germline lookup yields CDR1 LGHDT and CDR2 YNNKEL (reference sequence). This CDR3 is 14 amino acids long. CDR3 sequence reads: CASSQLAGANEQFF. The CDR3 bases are TGTGCCAGCAGCCAGCTAGCGGGAGCCAATGAGCAGTTCTTC.

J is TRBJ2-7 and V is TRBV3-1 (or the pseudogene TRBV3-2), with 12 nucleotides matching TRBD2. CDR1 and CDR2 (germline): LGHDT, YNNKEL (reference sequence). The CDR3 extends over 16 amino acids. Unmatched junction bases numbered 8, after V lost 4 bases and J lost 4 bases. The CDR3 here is CASSPWETSGSYEQYF. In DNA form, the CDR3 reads TGTGCCAGCAGCCCTTGGGAGACTAGCGGGAGTTACGAGCAGTACTTC.

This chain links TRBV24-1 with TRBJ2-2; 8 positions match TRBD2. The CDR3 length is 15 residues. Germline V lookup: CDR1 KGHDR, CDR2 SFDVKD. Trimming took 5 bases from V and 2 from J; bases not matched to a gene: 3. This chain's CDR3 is CATSVAGGNTGELFF. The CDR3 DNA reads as TGTGCCACCAGTGTTGCGGGAGGAAACACCGGGGAGCTGTTTTTT.

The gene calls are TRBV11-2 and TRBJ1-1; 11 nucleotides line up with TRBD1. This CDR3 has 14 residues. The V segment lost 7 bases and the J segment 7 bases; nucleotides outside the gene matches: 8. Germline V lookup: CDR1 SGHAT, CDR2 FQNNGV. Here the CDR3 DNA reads TGTGCCAGCACCATGGACAGGGGGCGGGTTGAAGCTTTCTTT. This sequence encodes CASTMDRGRVEAFF.